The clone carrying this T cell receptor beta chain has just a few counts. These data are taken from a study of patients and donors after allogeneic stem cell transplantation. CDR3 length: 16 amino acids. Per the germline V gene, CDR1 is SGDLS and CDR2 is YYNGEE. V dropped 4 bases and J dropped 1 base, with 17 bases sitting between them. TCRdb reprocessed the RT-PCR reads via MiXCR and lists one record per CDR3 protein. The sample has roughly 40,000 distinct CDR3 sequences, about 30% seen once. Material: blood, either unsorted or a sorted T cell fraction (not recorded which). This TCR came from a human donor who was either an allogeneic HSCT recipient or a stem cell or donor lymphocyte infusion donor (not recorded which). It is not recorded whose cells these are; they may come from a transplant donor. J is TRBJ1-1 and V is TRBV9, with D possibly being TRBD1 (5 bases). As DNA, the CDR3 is TGTGCCAGCAGCTACCCCCAGGGAAAAGGGAACACTGAAGCTTTCTTT. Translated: CASSYPQGKGNTEAFF.